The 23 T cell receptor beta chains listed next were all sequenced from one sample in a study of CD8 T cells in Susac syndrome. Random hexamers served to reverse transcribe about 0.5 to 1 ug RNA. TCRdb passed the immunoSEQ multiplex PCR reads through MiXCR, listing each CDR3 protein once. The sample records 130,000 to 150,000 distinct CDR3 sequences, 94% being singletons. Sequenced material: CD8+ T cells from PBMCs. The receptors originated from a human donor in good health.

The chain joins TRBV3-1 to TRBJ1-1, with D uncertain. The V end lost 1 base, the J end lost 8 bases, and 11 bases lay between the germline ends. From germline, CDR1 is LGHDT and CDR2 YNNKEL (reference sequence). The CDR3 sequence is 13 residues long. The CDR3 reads CASSQVSGSEAFF. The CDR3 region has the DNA TGTGCCAGCAGCCAAGTATCAGGATCAGAAGCTTTCTTT.

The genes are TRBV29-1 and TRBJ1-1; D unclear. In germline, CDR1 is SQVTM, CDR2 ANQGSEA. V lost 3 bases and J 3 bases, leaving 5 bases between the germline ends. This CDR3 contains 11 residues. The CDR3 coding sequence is TGCAGCGTTGACGGTTACACTGAAGCTTTCTTT. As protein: CSVDGYTEAFF. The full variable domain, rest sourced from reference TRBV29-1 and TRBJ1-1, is SAVISQKPSRDICQRGTSLTIQCQVDSQVTMMFWYRQQPGQSLTLIATANQGSEATYESGFVIDKFPISRPNLTFSTLTVSNMSPEDSSIYLCSVDGYTEAFFGQGTRLTVV.

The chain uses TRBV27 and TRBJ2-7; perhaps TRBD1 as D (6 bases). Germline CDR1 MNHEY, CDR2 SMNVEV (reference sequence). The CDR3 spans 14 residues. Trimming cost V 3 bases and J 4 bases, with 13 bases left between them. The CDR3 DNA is TGTGCCAGCAGTTTCTTGGACAGATTGTACGAGCAGTACTTC. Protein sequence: CASSFLDRLYEQYF.

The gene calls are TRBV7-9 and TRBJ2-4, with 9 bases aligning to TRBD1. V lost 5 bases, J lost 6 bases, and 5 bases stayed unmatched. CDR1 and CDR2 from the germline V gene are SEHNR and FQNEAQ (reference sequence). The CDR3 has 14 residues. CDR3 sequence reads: CASSPMGQGNIQYF. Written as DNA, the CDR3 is TGTGCCAGCAGCCCCATGGGACAGGGAAACATTCAGTACTTC. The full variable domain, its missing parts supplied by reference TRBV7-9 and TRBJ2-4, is DTGVSQNPRHKITKRGQNVTFRCDPISEHNRLYWYRQTLGQGPEFLTYFQNEAQLEKSRLLSDRFSAERPKGSFSTLEIQRTEQGDSAMYLCASSPMGQGNIQYFGAGTRLSVL.

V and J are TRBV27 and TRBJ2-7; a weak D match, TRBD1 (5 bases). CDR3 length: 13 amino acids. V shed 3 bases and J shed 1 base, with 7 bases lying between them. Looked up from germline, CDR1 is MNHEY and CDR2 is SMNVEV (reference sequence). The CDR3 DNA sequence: TGTGCCAGCAGTTTCCAGGGTTCCTACGAGCAGTACTTC. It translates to CASSFQGSYEQYF.

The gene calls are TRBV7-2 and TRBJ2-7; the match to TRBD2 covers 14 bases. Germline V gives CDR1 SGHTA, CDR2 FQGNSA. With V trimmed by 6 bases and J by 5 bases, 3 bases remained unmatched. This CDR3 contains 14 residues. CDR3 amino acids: CASSPGLAGDEQYF. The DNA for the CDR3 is TGTGCCAGCAGTCCGGGACTAGCGGGAGACGAGCAGTACTTC. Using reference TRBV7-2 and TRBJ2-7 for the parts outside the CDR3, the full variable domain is GAGVSQSPSNKVTEKGKDVELRCDPISGHTALYWYRQSLGQGLEFLIYFQGNSAPDKSGLPSDRFSAERTGGSVSTLTIQRTQQEDSAVYLCASSPGLAGDEQYFGPGTRLTVT.

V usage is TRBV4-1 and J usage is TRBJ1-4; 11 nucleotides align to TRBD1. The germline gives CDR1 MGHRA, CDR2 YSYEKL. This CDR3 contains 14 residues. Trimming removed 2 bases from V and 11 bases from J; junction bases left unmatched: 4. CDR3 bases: TGCGCCAGCAGCCAACGGACAGGGGGCGAGAAACTGTTTTTT. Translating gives CASSQRTGGEKLFF.

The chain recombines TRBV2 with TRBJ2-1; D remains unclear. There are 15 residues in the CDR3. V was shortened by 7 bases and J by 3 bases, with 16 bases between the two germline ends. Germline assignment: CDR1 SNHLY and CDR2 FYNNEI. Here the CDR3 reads CASIPPLDGYNEQFF. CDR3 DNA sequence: TGTGCCAGCATCCCTCCCTTGGACGGCTACAATGAGCAGTTCTTC.

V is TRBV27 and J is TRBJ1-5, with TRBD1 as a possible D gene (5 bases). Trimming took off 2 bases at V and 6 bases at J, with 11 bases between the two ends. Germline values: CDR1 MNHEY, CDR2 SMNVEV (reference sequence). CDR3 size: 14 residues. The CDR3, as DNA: TGTGCCAGCAGTTTAGCAGGGCCTCCTCAGCCCCAGCATTTT. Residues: CASSLAGPPQPQHF.

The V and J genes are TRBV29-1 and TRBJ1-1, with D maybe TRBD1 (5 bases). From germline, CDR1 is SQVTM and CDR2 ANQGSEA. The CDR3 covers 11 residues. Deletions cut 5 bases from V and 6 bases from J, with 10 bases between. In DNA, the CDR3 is TGCAGCGTTAGCGGCAGGGCTGAAGCTTTCTTT. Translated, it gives CSVSGRAEAFF.

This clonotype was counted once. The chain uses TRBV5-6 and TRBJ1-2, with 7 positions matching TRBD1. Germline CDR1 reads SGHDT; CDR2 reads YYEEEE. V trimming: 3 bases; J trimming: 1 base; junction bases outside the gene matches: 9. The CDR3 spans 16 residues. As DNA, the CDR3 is TGTGCCAGCAGCTCGATTCCGGGACAGATTAACTATGGCTACACCTTC. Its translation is CASSSIPGQINYGYTF. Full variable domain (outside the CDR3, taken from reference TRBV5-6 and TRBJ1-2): DAGVTQSPTHLIKTRGQQVTLRCSPKSGHDTVSWYQQALGQGPQFIFQYYEEEERQRGNFPDRFSGHQFPNYSSELNVNALLLGDSALYLCASSSIPGQINYGYTFGSGTRLTVV.

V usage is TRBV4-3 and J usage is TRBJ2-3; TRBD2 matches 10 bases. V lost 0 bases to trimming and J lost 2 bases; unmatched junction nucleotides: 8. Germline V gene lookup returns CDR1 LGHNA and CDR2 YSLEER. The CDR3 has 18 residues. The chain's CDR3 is CASSQESGTSAFTDTQYF. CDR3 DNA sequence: TGCGCCAGCAGCCAAGAGAGTGGGACTAGCGCTTTCACAGATACGCAGTATTTT.

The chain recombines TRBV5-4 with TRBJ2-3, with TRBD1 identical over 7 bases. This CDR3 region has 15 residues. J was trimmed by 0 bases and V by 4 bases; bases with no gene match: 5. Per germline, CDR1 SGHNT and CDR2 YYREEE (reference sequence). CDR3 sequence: CASSPGTASTDTQYF. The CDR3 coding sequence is TGTGCCAGCAGCCCCGGGACAGCTAGCACAGATACGCAGTATTTT.

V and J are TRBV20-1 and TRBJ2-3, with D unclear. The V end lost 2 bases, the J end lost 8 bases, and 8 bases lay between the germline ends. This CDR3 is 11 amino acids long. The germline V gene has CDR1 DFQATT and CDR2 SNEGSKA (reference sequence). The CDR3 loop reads CSARLVRTQYF. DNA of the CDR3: TGCAGTGCTAGATTGGTTCGTACGCAGTATTTT.

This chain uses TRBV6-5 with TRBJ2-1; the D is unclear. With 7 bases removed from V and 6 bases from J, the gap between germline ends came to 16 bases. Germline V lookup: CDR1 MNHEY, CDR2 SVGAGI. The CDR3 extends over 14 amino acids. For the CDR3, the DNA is TGTGCCAGCAAAGGTGGGCCAACCGGCAATGAGCAGTTCTTC. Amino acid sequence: CASKGGPTGNEQFF.

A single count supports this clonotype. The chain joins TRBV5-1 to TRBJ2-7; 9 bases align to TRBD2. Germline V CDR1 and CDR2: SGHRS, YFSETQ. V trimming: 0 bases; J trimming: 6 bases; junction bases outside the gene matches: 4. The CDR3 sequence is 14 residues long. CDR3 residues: CASSLGGRASEQYF. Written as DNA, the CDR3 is TGCGCCAGCAGCTTGGGCGGGAGGGCCAGCGAGCAGTACTTC.

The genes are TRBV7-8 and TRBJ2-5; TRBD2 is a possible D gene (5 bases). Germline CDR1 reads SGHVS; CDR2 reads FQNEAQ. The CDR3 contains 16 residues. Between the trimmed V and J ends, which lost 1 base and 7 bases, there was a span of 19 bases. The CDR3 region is CASSLVTNRDRWTQYF. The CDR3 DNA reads TGTGCCAGCAGCTTAGTTACCAACCGGGATCGGTGGACCCAGTACTTC.

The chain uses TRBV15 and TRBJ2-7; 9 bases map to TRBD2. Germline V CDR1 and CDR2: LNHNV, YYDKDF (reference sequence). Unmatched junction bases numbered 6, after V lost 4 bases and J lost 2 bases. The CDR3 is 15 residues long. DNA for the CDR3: TGTGCCACCAGCATCTATAGCGGGAGTCCCTACGAGCAGTACTTC. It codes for CATSIYSGSPYEQYF.

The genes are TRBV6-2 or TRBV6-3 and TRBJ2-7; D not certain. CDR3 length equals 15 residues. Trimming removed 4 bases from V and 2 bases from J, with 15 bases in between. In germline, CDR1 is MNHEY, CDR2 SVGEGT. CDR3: CASSSFDSSPYEQYF. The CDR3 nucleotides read TGTGCCAGCAGTTCCTTCGACTCTTCCCCCTACGAGCAGTACTTC.

This CDR3 is CASSPDSTLNTEAFF. CDR3 nucleotide sequence: TGTGCCAGCAGCCCAGACAGCACCCTGAACACTGAAGCTTTCTTT. This chain uses TRBV7-9 with TRBJ1-1; D is perhaps TRBD1 (5 bases). The CDR3 spans 15 residues. Germline CDR1 SEHNR, CDR2 FQNEAQ (reference sequence). The germline V and J ends were trimmed by 5 bases and 0 bases, with 13 bases remaining between them.

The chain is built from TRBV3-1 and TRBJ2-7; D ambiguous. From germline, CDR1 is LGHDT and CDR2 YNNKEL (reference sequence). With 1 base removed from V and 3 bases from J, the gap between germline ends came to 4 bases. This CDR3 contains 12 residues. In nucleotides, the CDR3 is TGTGCCAGCAGCCAAGCACACTACGAGCAGTACTTC. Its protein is CASSQAHYEQYF.

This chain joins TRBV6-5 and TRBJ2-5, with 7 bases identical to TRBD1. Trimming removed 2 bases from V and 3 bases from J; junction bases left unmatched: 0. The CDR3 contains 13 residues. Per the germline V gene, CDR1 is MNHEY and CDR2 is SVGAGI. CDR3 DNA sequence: TGTGCCAGCAGTTACCAGGGGGAAGAGACCCAGTACTTC. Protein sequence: CASSYQGEETQYF.

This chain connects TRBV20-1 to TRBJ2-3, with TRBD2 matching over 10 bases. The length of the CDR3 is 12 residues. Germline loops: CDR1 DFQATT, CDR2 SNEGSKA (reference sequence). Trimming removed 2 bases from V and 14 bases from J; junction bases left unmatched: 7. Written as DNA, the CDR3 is TGCAGTGCTAGACCAACTAGCGGGATAAGGTATTTT. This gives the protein CSARPTSGIRYF.